This is a list of T cell receptor beta chains from one sample in a study of beta chain features in type 1 diabetes. Using immunoSEQ multiplex PCR, the repertoire was profiled, and TCRdb retains in-frame clones only, with some absent. The sample shows a few hundred thousand clones, roughly 14% of them seen only once. The sequencing input was naive CD4+ T cells from blood. These receptors were collected from a man aged 25 to 45 with type 1 diabetes. Both conserved end residues are part of each CDR3. The D gene is left open where the match is weak. Size values are once, few and many counts, or a class for expanded clones, and some rows have none.

TGTGCCAGCAGTGAAGCTGGCAGGACTGAAGCTTTCTTT	CASSEAGRTEAFF	NA	TRBV2	TRBJ1-1	NA
TGTGCCTTGACTGGTTCGAGAGATACGCAGTATTTT	CALTGSRDTQYF	NA	TRBV30	TRBJ2-3	NA
TGCAGCGTGGTGGACAGGAACTATGGCTACACCTTC	CSVVDRNYGYTF	few	TRBV29-1	TRBJ1-2	TRBD1
TGTGCCAGCAGCCCCTACGTGGGCGAAAAACTGTTTTTT	CASSPYVGEKLFF	few	TRBV14	TRBJ1-4	NA
TGTGCCAGCAGCCGCAGCCAAGAGACCCAGTACTTC	CASSRSQETQYF	NA	TRBV11-1	TRBJ2-5	NA
TGTGCCAGCAGTTTTCGGACTAGCGGGGGCACAGATACGCAGTATTTT	CASSFRTSGGTDTQYF	NA	TRBV27	TRBJ2-3	TRBD2
TGTGCCAGCAGCTTAGCGTCCGGGGATGGCTACACCTTC	CASSLASGDGYTF	few	TRBV7-9	TRBJ1-2	NA
TGTGCCAGCAGCCTTTCCCGGGACAGACAAGAGACCCAGTACTTC	CASSLSRDRQETQYF	few	TRBV5-4	TRBJ2-5	TRBD1
TGTGCCAGCAGGCCCGACAGGGGTGAGCAGTTCTTC	CASRPDRGEQFF	NA	TRBV6-1	TRBJ2-1	TRBD1
TGTGCCAGCAATCAACAGGGCTTGGGACCCTACGAGCAGTACTTC	CASNQQGLGPYEQYF	once	TRBV21-1	TRBJ2-7	NA
TGCGCCAGCAGCCAAGTGACTAGCGGGGGGAGCTCCTACAATGAGCAGTTCTTC	CASSQVTSGGSSYNEQFF	NA	TRBV4-1	TRBJ2-1	TRBD2
TGTGCCAGCACCTCCCCGGACAGGGGCTACAATGAGCAGTTCTTC	CASTSPDRGYNEQFF	NA	TRBV6-6	TRBJ2-1	TRBD1
TGCGCCAGCAGCTCGGGACAGGGGTCCTCCTACGAGCAGTACTTC	CASSSGQGSSYEQYF	NA	TRBV5-1	TRBJ2-7	TRBD1
TGTGCCTGGAGATTACTAGCGGGAGGACAGTATTTT	CAWRLLAGGQYF	NA	TRBV30	TRBJ2-3	TRBD2
TGTGCCAGCAGTAACCGGGAGGATGAAGCTTTCTTT	CASSNREDEAFF	few	TRBV6-6	TRBJ1-1	NA
TGTGCCAGCAGTAGGGAGGCGAACACTGAAGCTTTCTTT	CASSREANTEAFF	few	TRBV2	TRBJ1-1	NA
TGCGCCAGCAGCCAGGCGAACAGGGGCGGCTACACCTTC	CASSQANRGGYTF	NA	TRBV4-1	TRBJ1-2	TRBD1
TGCAGTGCTAGGTCCAGTGGTGAGCAGTACTTC	CSARSSGEQYF	NA	TRBV20-1	TRBJ2-7	NA
TGCGCCAGCAGCTTGACTAGCGGGAGTATAGGGAATGAGCAGTTCTTC	CASSLTSGSIGNEQFF	NA	TRBV5-1	TRBJ2-1	TRBD2
TGTGCCGGGACCCGGGACAGGGGGAACACTGAAGCTTTCTTT	CAGTRDRGNTEAFF	NA	TRBV30	TRBJ1-1	TRBD1
TGCGCCAGCAGCCAAGATGTCCAACGGAGCACAGATACGCAGTATTTT	CASSQDVQRSTDTQYF	NA	TRBV4-1	TRBJ2-3	NA
TGCGCCAGCAGCTTTATCAGGGGGCCTGGGCGGACCTCCACAGATACGCAGTATTTT	CASSFIRGPGRTSTDTQYF	few	TRBV5-1	TRBJ2-3	TRBD1
TGTGCCAGCAGCGTAGGGCGAGGGCCCCAAGAGACCCAGTACTTC	CASSVGRGPQETQYF	NA	TRBV9	TRBJ2-5	NA
TGTGCCAGCAGCTTCGAGAGAGGGGGAACTGAAGCTTTCTTT	CASSFERGGTEAFF	few	TRBV7-9	TRBJ1-1	NA
TGTGCCAGTAGTCTTGGGGACAGCAACTACGAGCAGTACTTC	CASSLGDSNYEQYF	NA	TRBV19	TRBJ2-7	TRBD1
TGTGCCAGCAGCTTAGACTACTCGGCAGATACGCAGTATTTT	CASSLDYSADTQYF	NA	TRBV11-2	TRBJ2-3	NA
TGTGCCAGCAGCTCCGGGACACCACTCTATAATTCACCCCTCCACTTT	CASSSGTPLYNSPLHF	few	TRBV9	TRBJ1-6	NA
TGTGCCAGCAGCGGACCGACAGGGTACAATGAGCAGTTCTTC	CASSGPTGYNEQFF	NA	TRBV7-9	TRBJ2-1	TRBD1
TGTGCCACCAGCAGACCGACAGGGAGCGAGACCCAGTACTTC	CATSRPTGSETQYF	few	TRBV15	TRBJ2-5	TRBD1
TGCGCCAGCAGCCCCGGTCTAGGACAGGGCAGCACTGAAGCTTTCTTT	CASSPGLGQGSTEAFF	NA	TRBV4-1	TRBJ1-1	TRBD1
TGCGCCAGCAGCGAGGGAGGGTTTGTCACTGAAGCTTTCTTT	CASSEGGFVTEAFF	NA	TRBV5-1	TRBJ1-1	NA
TGTGCCAGCAGCCCTGATGAGGGCCAGCCCCAGCATTTT	CASSPDEGQPQHF	NA	TRBV2	TRBJ1-5	NA
TGTGCCAGCTCACCCCGACCGGGACAGGGAGTCGAGACCCAGTACTTC	CASSPRPGQGVETQYF	NA	TRBV18	TRBJ2-5	TRBD1
TGCGCCAGCAGCGGAACCGGGACTCTGGACACTGAAGCTTTCTTT	CASSGTGTLDTEAFF	few	TRBV5-1	TRBJ1-1	NA
TGTGCCATCAGTGAAGGACAGGGAGGGGACACTGAAGCTTTCTTT	CAISEGQGGDTEAFF	NA	TRBV10-3	TRBJ1-1	TRBD1
TGTGCCACCAGCAGCAGACAGGGACCTAATGAAAAACTGTTTTTT	CATSSRQGPNEKLFF	NA	TRBV15	TRBJ1-4	TRBD1
TGCGCCAGCAGTAGCGGGAGGACCCAAGAGACCCAGTACTTC	CASSSGRTQETQYF	NA	TRBV5-1	TRBJ2-5	TRBD2
TGTGCCAGCAGCCCATCCCAGGGGACTGAAGCTTTCTTT	CASSPSQGTEAFF	NA	TRBV5-4	TRBJ1-1	NA
TGTGCCAGCAGTCAAGGGGCATGGGGCCAGCCCCAGCATTTT	CASSQGAWGQPQHF	few	TRBV6-5	TRBJ1-5	NA
TGCAGCGTAGCCCGACTAGCGGGAGGACCCACAGATACGCAGTATTTT	CSVARLAGGPTDTQYF	few	TRBV29-1	TRBJ2-3	TRBD2
TGTGCCAGCAGCGCCCCAAGGGGCCGGTTAAAGACCCAGTACTTC	CASSAPRGRLKTQYF	NA	TRBV13	TRBJ2-5	NA
TGTGCCTGGAGTGTACATGGAGCTGAAGAGACCCAGTACTTC	CAWSVHGAEETQYF	NA	TRBV30	TRBJ2-5	NA
TGCAGCGTTTTCTCGGGTTCTCCTTACAATGAGCAGTTCTTC	CSVFSGSPYNEQFF	NA	TRBV29-1	TRBJ2-1	NA
TGTGCCAGCAGCGTGCAGGGTGGCCAAGAGACCCAGTACTTC	CASSVQGGQETQYF	NA	TRBV9	TRBJ2-5	NA
TGCGCCAGCAGCGCCACAGGGGGGGACGAAAAACTGTTTTTT	CASSATGGDEKLFF	NA	TRBV5-1	TRBJ1-4	TRBD1
TGTGCCAGCAGCCGGGCGGACACCTTCGTCGAGCAGTACTTC	CASSRADTFVEQYF	few	TRBV6-6	TRBJ2-7	NA
TGTGCCAGCAGCTTAGGGGTCGGGAGCCATCTCGCCCAGCATTTT	CASSLGVGSHLAQHF	few	TRBV7-9	TRBJ1-5	NA
TGCGCCAGCAGCCAAGACTTGGCAGGGGACACAGATACGCAGTATTTT	CASSQDLAGDTDTQYF	few	TRBV4-1	TRBJ2-3	NA